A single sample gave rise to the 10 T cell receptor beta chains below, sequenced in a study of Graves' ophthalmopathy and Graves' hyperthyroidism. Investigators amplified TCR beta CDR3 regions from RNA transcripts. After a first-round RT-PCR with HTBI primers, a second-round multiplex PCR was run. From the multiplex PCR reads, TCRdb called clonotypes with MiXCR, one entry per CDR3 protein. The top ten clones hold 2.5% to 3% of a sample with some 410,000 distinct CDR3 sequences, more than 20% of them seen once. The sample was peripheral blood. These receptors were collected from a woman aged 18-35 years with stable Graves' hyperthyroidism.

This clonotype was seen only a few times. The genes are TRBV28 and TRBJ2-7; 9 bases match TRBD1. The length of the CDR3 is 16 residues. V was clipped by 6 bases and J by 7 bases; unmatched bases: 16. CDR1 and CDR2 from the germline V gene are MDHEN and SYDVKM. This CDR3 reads CASSPGPGQGFGEQYF. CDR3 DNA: TGTGCCAGCAGCCCCGGGCCAGGACAGGGGTTCGGAGAGCAGTACTTC. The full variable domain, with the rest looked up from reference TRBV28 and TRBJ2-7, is DVKVTQSSRYLVKRTGEKVFLECVQDMDHENMFWYRQDPGLGLRLIYFSYDVKMKEKGDIPEGYSVSREKKERFSLILESASTNQTSMYLCASSPGPGQGFGEQYFGPGTRLTVT.

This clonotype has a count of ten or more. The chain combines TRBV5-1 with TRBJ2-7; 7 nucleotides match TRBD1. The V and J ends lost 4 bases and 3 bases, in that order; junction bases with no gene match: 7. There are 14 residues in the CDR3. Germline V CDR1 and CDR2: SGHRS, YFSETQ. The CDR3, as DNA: TGCGCCAGCAGCACCGGGACAGCAGTCTACGAGCAGTACTTC. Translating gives CASSTGTAVYEQYF.

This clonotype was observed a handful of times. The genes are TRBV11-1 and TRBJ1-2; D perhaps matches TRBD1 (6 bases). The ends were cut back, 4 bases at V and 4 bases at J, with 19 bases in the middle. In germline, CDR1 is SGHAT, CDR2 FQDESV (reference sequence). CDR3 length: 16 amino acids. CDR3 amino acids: CASSSTTGISGYGYTF. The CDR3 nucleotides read TGTGCCAGCAGCTCGACCACAGGGATATCGGGCTATGGCTACACCTTC.

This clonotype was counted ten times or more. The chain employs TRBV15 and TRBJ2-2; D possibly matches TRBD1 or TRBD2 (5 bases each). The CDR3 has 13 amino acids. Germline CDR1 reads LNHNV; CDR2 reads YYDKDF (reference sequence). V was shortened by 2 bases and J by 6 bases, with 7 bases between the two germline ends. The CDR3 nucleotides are TGTGCCACCAGCAGAAGGGACGCCGGGGAGCTGTTTTTT. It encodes CATSRRDAGELFF.

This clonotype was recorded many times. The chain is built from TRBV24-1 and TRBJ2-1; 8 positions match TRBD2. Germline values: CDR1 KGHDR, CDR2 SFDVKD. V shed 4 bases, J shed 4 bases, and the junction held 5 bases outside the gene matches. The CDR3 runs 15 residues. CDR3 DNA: TGTGCCACCAGTGACATTAGCGGGAAATACAATGAGCAGTTCTTC. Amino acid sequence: CATSDISGKYNEQFF.

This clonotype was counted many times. CDR3 DNA sequence: TGTGCCATCAGTGATCAGCGCGAGCAGTACTTC. Translation: CAISDQREQYF. The chain links TRBV10-3 to TRBJ2-7, with unresolved D. This CDR3 has 11 amino acids. The germline V gene encodes CDR1 ENHRY and CDR2 SYGVKD. V was pared by 3 bases and J by 6 bases, with 6 bases between.

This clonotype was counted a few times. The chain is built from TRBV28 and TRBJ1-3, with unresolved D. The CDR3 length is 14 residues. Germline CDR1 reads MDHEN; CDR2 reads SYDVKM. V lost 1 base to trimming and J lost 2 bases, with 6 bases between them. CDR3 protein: CASSLYRAGNTIYF. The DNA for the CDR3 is TGTGCCAGCAGTTTATATAGGGCTGGAAACACCATATATTTT.

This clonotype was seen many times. CDR3 bases: TGTGCCAGCAGCGTAGGCCCACAGGGGATCTATAATTCACCCCTCCACTTT. Encoded protein: CASSVGPQGIYNSPLHF. This chain uses TRBV9 with TRBJ1-6, with 7 bases identical to TRBD1. This CDR3 spans 17 amino acids. The V gene end was trimmed by 0 bases and the J gene end by 3 bases; junction bases not matched to a gene: 6. The germline gives CDR1 SGDLS, CDR2 YYNGEE.

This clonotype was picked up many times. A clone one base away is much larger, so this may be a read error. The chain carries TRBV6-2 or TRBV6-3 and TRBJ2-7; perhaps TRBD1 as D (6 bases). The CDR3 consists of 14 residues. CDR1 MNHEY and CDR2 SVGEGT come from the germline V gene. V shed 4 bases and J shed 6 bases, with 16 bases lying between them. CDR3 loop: CASSCSGQRGEQYF. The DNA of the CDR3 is TGTGCCAGCAGTTGCTCGGGACAACGGGGCGAGCAGTACTTC.

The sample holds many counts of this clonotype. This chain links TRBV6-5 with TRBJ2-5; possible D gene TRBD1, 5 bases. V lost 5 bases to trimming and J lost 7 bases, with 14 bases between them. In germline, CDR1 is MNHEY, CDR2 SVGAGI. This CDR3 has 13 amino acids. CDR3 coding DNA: TGTGCCAGCAGTCCTTCAGGGTGGGGGACCCAGTACTTC. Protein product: CASSPSGWGTQYF.